The subject of this entry is one TCR beta chain. Its specificity is unknown. This specimen belongs to a study of cytomegalovirus exposure and HLA in healthy donors. Broader study findings: A missense DCLRE1C variant was associated with V- and J-gene trimming of TCR beta chains in a later analysis, and an independent cohort replicated the association. Previously analyzed data showed that most TCR beta V segments were productive at a frequency of about 90% or about 30%. For cytomegalovirus status, the classifier reportedly gave diagnoses with high specificity and sensitivity. Exclusion applied to some V segments, including TRBV6-2 and TRBV6-3, as they were indistinguishable.

This CDR3 is 14 amino acids long. The V segment lost 3 bases and the J segment 4 bases; nucleotides outside the gene matches: 1. Germline V gives CDR1 KGHSH, CDR2 LQKENI. PCR was performed using 60 Vbeta and 13 Jbeta primers. Profiling relied on immunoSEQ multiplex PCR, and the TCRdb table lists in-frame clones only, not all of them. This table has nearly 110,000 clones, about 72% appearing once. The receptor's source is a man aged 18 to 30 in good health and CMV-seronegative. The rearrangement uses TRBV18 and TRBJ1-3; TRBD1 matches at 9 bases. What was sequenced was PBMCs. The CDR3 here is CASSPGTGGNTIYF. DNA for the CDR3: TGTGCCAGCTCACCGGGGACAGGGGGAAACACCATATATTTT.